This T cell receptor (beta chain) derives from a study of early T cells in non-severe SARS-CoV-2 infection. Study as a whole: Chains stayed unpaired after sequencing of bulk RNA from unsorted whole blood. Points from the study as a whole: VDJdb matching skewed toward anti-spike CD8 responses, missing private and CD4 specificities.

The TCR library protocol attached unique molecular identifiers to the individual cDNA molecules. TCRdb ran MiXCR on the 5' RACE reads and lists one entry per CDR3 protein. The table has about 77,000 distinct CDR3 sequences, about 5% seen once. This CDR3 has 18 amino acids. Looked up from germline, CDR1 is DFQATT and CDR2 is SNEGSKA (reference sequence). J gave up 2 bases and V 6 bases, and 20 bases lay outside the gene matches. This clonotype was counted at least ten times. Its antigen is currently unknown. The rearrangement uses TRBV20-1 and TRBJ2-7, with 9 bases fitting TRBD1. The TCR comes from an adult who was a healthcare worker with PCR-confirmed SARS-CoV-2 infection or an uninfected control (not recorded which). The specimen comprised whole blood, sampled at baseline. This chain's CDR3 is CSAIYPSDDRGSTYEQYF. The CDR3 DNA follows: TGCAGTGCCATCTACCCTTCAGACGACAGGGGGTCGACCTACGAGCAGTACTTC.